The present entry profiles one T cell receptor beta chain with its context. Authors' methods: Amplification of reference gene primers provided the estimated nucleated cell counts. Assay used: immunoSEQ multiplex PCR; TCRdb lists only in-frame clones, some missing. That table is the source of V, J and clone size, and D and trimming were worked out from the DNA. The repertoire includes roughly 300,000 clones, about 89% of them detected once, and about 8% sits in the top ten. This sample was taken from a study of blood T cell repertoires in COVID-19. Study as a whole: The analysed material was cDNA or gDNA that came from T cells, B-cell-depleted T cells, or PBMCs.

Germline CDR1 is WNHNN and CDR2 is SYGVQD (reference sequence). V was clipped by 6 bases and J by 1 base, with 14 bases between them. The CDR3 contains 15 residues. Sequencing used peripheral blood. The receptor was isolated from a woman between 50 and 59 years old who had recovered from COVID-19. The chain couples TRBV10-1 to TRBJ2-3; D is perhaps TRBD1 (6 bases). The CDR3 here is CASSETGIGTDTQYF. CDR3 sequence (DNA): TGCGCCAGCAGCGAAACAGGGATAGGCACAGATACGCAGTATTTT.